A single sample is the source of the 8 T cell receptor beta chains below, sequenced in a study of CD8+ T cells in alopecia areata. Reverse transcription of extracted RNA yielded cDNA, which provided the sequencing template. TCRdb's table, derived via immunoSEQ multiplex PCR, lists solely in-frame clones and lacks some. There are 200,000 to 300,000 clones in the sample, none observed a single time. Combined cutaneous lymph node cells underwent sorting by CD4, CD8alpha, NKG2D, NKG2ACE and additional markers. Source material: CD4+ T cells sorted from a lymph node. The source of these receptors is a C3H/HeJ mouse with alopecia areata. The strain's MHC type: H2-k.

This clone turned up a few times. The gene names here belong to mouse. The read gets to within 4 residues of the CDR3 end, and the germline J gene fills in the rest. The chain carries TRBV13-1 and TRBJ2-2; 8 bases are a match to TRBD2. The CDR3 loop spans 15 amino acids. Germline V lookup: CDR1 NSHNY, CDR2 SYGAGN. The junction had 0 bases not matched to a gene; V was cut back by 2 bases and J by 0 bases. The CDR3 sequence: CASSEGLANTGQLYF. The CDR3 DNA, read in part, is TGTGCCAGCAGTGAGGGACTGGCAAACACCGGG.

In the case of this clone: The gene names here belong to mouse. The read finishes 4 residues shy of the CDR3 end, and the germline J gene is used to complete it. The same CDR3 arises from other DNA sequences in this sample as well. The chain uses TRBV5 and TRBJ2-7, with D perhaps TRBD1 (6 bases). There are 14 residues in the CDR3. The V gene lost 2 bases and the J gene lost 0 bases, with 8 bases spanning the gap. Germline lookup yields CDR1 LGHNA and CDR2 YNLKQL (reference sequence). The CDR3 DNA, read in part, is TGTGCCAGCAGCCAACAGGGGAGCTCCTAT. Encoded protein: CASSQQGSSY. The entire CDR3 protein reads CASSQQGSSYEQYF.

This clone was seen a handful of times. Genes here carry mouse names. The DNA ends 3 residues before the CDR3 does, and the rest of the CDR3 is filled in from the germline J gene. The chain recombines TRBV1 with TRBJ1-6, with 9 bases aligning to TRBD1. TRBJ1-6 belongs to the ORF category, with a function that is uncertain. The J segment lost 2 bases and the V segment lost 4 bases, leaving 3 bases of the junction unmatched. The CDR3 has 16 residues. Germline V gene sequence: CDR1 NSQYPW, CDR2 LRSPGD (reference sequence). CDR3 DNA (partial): TGCACCTGCAGTGGCGACAGGGGGGCCTATAATTCGCCC. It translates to CTCSGDRGAYNSP. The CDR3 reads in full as CTCSGDRGAYNSPLYF.

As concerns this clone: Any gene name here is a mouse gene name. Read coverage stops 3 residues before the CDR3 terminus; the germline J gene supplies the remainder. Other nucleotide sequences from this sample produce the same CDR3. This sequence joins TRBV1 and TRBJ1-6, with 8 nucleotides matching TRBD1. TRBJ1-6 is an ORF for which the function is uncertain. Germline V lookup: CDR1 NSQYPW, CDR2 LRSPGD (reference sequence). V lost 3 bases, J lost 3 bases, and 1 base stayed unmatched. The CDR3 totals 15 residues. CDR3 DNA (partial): TGCACCTGCAGTGCGGACAGGGTCTATAATTCGCCC. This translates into CTCSADRVYNSP. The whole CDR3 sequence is CTCSADRVYNSPLYF.

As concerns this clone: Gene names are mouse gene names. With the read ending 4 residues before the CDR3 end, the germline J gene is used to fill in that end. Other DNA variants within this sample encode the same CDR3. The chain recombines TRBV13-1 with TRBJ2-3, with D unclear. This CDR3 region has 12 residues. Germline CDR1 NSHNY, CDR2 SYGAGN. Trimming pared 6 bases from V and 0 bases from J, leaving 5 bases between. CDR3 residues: CASKGSAETLYF. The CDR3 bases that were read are TGTGCCAGCAAAGGTAGTGCAGAA.

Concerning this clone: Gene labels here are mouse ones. The CDR3 sequence: CASSDLGGKNTGQLYF. The covered CDR3 bases are TGTGCCAGCAGTGATCTGGGGGGGAAAAACACCGGG. This rearrangement joins TRBV13-1 to TRBJ2-2; 9 nucleotides line up with TRBD2. The read ends 4 residues before the CDR3 terminus; that terminus is restored from the germline J gene. In germline, CDR1 is NSHNY, CDR2 SYGAGN. CDR3 length: 16 amino acids. The V and J ends lost 1 base and 1 base, in that order; junction bases with no gene match: 2.

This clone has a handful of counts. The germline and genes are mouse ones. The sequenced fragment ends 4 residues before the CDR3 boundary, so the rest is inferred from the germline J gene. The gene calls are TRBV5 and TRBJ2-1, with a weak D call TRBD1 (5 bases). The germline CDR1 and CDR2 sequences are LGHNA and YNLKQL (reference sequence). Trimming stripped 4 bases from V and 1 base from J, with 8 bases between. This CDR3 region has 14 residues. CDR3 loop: CASSPDRNYAEQFF. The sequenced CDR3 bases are TGTGCCAGCAGCCCCGACAGAAACTATGCT.

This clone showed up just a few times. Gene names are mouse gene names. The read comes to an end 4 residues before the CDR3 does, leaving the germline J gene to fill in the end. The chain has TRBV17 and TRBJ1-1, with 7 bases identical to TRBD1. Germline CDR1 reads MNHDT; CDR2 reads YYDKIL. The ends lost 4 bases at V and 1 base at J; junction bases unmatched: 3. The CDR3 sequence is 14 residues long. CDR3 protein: CASSTGDRNTEVFF. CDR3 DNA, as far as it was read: TGTGCTAGCAGTACGGGGGACAGAAACACA.